The source of this T cell receptor (beta chain) is a study of T cells in Graves' hyperthyroidism and ophthalmopathy. Regarding the study as a whole: Peripheral blood also featured most of the thyroid clonotypes expanded above 0.001.

The table lists this clonotype with many counts. The target antigen is unknown. There were TCR beta CDR3 regions amplified from RNA transcripts. RT-PCR in the first round (using the HTBI primer set) targeted the TCR CDR3. TCRdb redid the calling of the multiplex PCR reads with MiXCR, one entry per CDR3 protein. The sample has roughly 350,000 distinct CDR3 sequences; approximately 15% are singletons. V lost 4 bases and J lost 1, with 13 bases in between. Germline V gene lookup returns CDR1 MDHEN and CDR2 SYDVKM. The CDR3 is made up of 15 amino acids. Absence of ophthalmopathy progression within 18 months defined stable Graves' hyperthyroidism. The study excluded patients with uncontrolled infection, other autoimmune disease, pregnancy or lactation.

Sequencing was done on a sample of blood. The sequence derives from a woman aged 25 to 39 with Graves' hyperthyroidism. This sequence joins TRBV28 and TRBJ1-2; D is possibly TRBD1 (6 bases). The CDR3 bases are TGTGCCAGCAGTTCCCGAGGGGGAGGTAACTATGGCTACACCTTC. Its translation is CASSSRGGGNYGYTF.